Reported below is one TCR beta chain. V lost 3 bases to trimming and J lost 6 bases; unmatched junction nucleotides: 4. CDR1 and CDR2 from the germline V gene are SEHNR and FQNEAQ (reference sequence). The CDR3 extends over 13 amino acids. This sample is drawn from a study of cytomegalovirus exposure and HLA in healthy donors. It was with 60 Vbeta and 13 Jbeta primers that the PCR ran. Profiled with immunoSEQ multiplex PCR; TCRdb holds only in-frame clones, not every one. There are about 200,000 clones in the sample; approximately 83% occur only once, and 0.098% lies in the top ten. The sequenced sample was PBMCs. The chain uses TRBV7-9 and TRBJ1-2, with 7 bases aligning to TRBD1. This clonotype originated in a boy younger than 10 in good health and CMV-seronegative. The CDR3 DNA reads as TGTGCCAGCAGCTTGACAGGGACCCATGGCTACACCTTC. Translated, it gives CASSLTGTHGYTF.